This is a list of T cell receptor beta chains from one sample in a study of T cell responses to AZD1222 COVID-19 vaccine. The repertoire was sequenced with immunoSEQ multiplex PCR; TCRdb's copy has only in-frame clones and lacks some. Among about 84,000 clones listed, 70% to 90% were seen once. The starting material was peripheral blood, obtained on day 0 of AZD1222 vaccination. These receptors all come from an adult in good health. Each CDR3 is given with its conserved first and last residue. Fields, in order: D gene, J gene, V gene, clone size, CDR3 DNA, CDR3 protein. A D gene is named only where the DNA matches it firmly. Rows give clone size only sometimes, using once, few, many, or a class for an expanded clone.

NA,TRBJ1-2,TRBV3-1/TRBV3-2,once,TGTGCCAGCAGCCAAGGGTTGGACAGCTATGGCTACACCTTC,CASSQGLDSYGYTF
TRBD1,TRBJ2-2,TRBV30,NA,TGTGCCTGGAACGAAGGACAGGGGGGCACCGGGGAGCTGTTTTTT,CAWNEGQGGTGELFF
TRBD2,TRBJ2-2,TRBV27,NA,TGTGCCAGCTCTTTTGGACTAGCGAACACCGGGGAGCTGTTTTTT,CASSFGLANTGELFF
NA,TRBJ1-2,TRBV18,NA,TGTGCCAGCTCACCACCCGCCGCCCTTAGGGGCTACACCTTC,CASSPPAALRGYTF
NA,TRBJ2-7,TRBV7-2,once,TGTGCCAGCAGCATTAGCCCCGAGCAGTACTTC,CASSISPEQYF
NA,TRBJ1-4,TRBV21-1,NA,TGTGCCAGCAGCAAATCTCAGAGGGACAGGGTACGGTTGGGTCCGCCGAGAGTAGGGAAACTGTTTTTT,CASSKSQRDRVRLGPPRVGKLFF
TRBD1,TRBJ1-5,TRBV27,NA,TGTGCCAGCAGTGCTTCCCAGGGGGAAAGCAATCAGCCCCAGCATTTT,CASSASQGESNQPQHF
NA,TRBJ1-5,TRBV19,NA,TGTGCCAGTAGTATGGGACGGGTCAGCAATCAGCCCCAGCATTTT,CASSMGRVSNQPQHF
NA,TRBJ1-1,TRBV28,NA,TGTGCCAGCACCTCAGTTTGGAACACTGAAGCTTTCTTT,CASTSVWNTEAFF
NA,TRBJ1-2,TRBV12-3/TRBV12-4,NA,TGTGCCAGCAACCTGGGGGTCGGCTACACCTTC,CASNLGVGYTF
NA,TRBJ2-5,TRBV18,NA,TGTGCCAGCTCGAAAGGTCAAGTTGAGGAGACCCAGTACTTC,CASSKGQVEETQYF
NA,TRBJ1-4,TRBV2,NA,TGTGCCAGCAGGACAAATGAAAAACTGTTTTTT,CASRTNEKLFF
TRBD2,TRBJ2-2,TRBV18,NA,TGTGCCAGCTCACAAACTAGCGGAAGAAACACCGGGGAGCTGTTTTTT,CASSQTSGRNTGELFF
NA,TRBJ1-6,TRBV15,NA,TGTGCCACCAGCAGGGAGGGGCGCGAGGGGTCACCCCTCCACTTT,CATSREGREGSPLHF
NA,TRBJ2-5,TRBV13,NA,TGTGCCAGCAGCACCCACACGGGAGAGACCCAGTACTTC,CASSTHTGETQYF
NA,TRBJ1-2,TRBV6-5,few,TGTGCCAGCATTGGGTTGAGCGGGGTTTCTTATGGCTACACCTTC,CASIGLSGVSYGYTF
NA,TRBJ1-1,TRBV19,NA,TGTGCCAGTAGGACCAAGGGGAGAGGCGTGAACACTGAAGCTTTCTTT,CASRTKGRGVNTEAFF
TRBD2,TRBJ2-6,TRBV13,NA,TGTGCCAGCAGCCCAGACCGGGGAGGGGTGTCAGGGGCCAACGTCCTGACTTTC,CASSPDRGGVSGANVLTF
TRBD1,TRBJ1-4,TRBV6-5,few,TGTGCCAGCAGCGAGGGACAGAATGAAAAACTGTTTTTT,CASSEGQNEKLFF
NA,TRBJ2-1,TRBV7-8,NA,TGTGCCAGCAGCTTGACAGGATTGGGAGATGAGCAGTTCTTC,CASSLTGLGDEQFF
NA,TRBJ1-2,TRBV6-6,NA,TGTGCCAGCAGCAATTCCGGGACCCCTTTCAGCTACACCTTC,CASSNSGTPFSYTF
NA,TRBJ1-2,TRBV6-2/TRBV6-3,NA,TGTGCCAGCAGTATTGGGTATGGCTACACCTTC,CASSIGYGYTF
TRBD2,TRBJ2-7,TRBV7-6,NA,TGTGCCAGCAGCTTAGCCCCAGCGGGATCTTACGAGCAGTACTTC,CASSLAPAGSYEQYF
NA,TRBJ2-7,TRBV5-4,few,TGTGCCAGCAGCCTAGATGGGTACAGAGCAACCTACGAGCAGTACTTC,CASSLDGYRATYEQYF
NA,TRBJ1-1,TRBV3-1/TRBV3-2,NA,TGTGCCAGCAGCCAACGCCTTACTGGGACTGAAGCTTTCTTT,CASSQRLTGTEAFF
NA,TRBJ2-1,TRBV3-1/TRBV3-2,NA,TGTGCCAGCAGCCATGGCTTTACGCCGTTGACCGAGCAGTTCTTC,CASSHGFTPLTEQFF
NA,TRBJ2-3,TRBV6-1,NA,TGTGCCAGCACCAGAGGGGCCGGCACAGATACGCAGTATTTT,CASTRGAGTDTQYF
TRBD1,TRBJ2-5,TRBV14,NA,TGTGCCAGCAGCCAACCGACAGGGGGCCTGGAGACCCAGTACTTC,CASSQPTGGLETQYF
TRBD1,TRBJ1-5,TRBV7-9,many,TGTGCCAGCAGCAGAGACAGGGTTGGCAATCAGCCCCAGCATTTT,CASSRDRVGNQPQHF
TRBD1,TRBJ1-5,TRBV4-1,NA,TGCGCCAGCAGCCAAGATCTAACAGGGGGAGGACAGCCCCAGCATTTT,CASSQDLTGGGQPQHF
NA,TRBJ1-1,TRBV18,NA,TGTGCCAGCTCCCTGGGACAGAACACTGAAGCTTTCTTT,CASSLGQNTEAFF
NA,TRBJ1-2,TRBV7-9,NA,TGTGCCAGCAGCGGTACCCCCCACTATGGCTACACCTTC,CASSGTPHYGYTF
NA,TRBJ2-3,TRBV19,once,TGTGCCAGTAGTCCCCCCAGGGGTTTGTCAGATACGCAGTATTTT,CASSPPRGLSDTQYF
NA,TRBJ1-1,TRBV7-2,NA,TGTGCCAGCAGCTTTGCAGGGGCCACTGAAGCTTTCTTT,CASSFAGATEAFF
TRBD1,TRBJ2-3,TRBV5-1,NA,TGCGCCAGCAGCCAAGGACAGGGGACAGATACGCAGTATTTT,CASSQGQGTDTQYF
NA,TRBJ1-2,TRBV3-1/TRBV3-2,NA,TGTGCCAGCAGCCAGTACTCGACAGCGAACTATGGCTACACCTTC,CASSQYSTANYGYTF
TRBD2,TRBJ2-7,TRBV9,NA,TGTGCCAGCAGCGTAGCCGATGGTCTAGCGGGACTCTCCTACGAGCAGTACTTC,CASSVADGLAGLSYEQYF
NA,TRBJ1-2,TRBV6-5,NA,TGTGCCTGTATGATGGCAGGGAACTATGGCTACACCTTC,CACMMAGNYGYTF
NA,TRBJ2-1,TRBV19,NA,TGTGCCAGTAGTATCGGTGGCTCGGCAGGGAGCTCCTACAATGAGCAGTTCTTC,CASSIGGSAGSSYNEQFF
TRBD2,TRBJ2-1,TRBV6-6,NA,TGTGCCAGCAGTCCTCCGGGACTAGCGGGAGGACACTACAATGAGCAGTTCTTC,CASSPPGLAGGHYNEQFF
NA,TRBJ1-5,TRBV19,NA,TGTGCCAGCACTGACACGAAGGCGCAGCCCCAGCATTTT,CASTDTKAQPQHF
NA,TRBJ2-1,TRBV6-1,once,TGTGCCAGCAGTGGAATGACTAGGCGGGATTTTTACAATGAGCAGTTCTTC,CASSGMTRRDFYNEQFF
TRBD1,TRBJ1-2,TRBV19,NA,TGTGCCAGTACCCTCCAGGTAGGACAGGAGTACTATGGCTACACCTTC,CASTLQVGQEYYGYTF
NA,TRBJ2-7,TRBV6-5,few,TGTGCCAGCAGTTCCCAGGGGACTAACTACGAGCAGTACTTC,CASSSQGTNYEQYF